These 14 T cell receptor beta chains were all obtained from the same sample, sequenced in a study of blood T cell repertoires in COVID-19. The table came from immunoSEQ multiplex PCR; TCRdb's copy has only in-frame clones and leaves some out. The table has some 300,000 clones, around nine tenths seen once; the top ten hold over 1%. Material for sequencing was peripheral blood. The receptor source for this set is a man between 65 and 85 years old with acute or convalescent COVID-19.

V gene TRBV2 combines with J gene TRBJ2-5, with D possibly matching TRBD2 (5 bases). The CDR3 contains 13 residues. CDR1 and CDR2 (germline): SNHLY, FYNNEI. Trimming pared 3 bases from V and 4 bases from J, leaving 9 bases between. CDR3 protein: CASSDEAGETQYF. Here the CDR3 DNA reads TGTGCCAGCAGTGATGAGGCGGGAGAGACCCAGTACTTC.

This clone has only one observation. This sequence joins TRBV28 and TRBJ2-1; 9 bases agree with TRBD2. The ends lost 2 bases at V and 2 bases at J; junction bases unmatched: 1. Looked up from germline, CDR1 is MDHEN and CDR2 is SYDVKM. There are 15 residues in the CDR3. The CDR3 nucleotides read TGTGCCAGCAGTTTAACTAGCGGGCCCTACAATGAGCAGTTCTTC. Translation: CASSLTSGPYNEQFF.

The V gene is TRBV6-5, the J gene TRBJ2-1; 12 bases are a match to TRBD2. V lost 1 base, J lost 7 bases, and 5 bases stayed unmatched. Germline CDR1 MNHEY, CDR2 SVGAGI. The CDR3 totals 16 residues. This CDR3 is CASSYLGLAGENEQFF. The DNA for the CDR3 is TGTGCCAGCAGTTACTTGGGACTAGCGGGCGAAAATGAGCAGTTCTTC.

The chain recombines TRBV10-2 with TRBJ2-7; 7 nucleotides align to TRBD2. Germline-derived CDR1 and CDR2 are WSHSY and SAAADI. The trim removed 2 bases at V and 5 bases at J, leaving 9 bases unmatched. This CDR3 spans 15 amino acids. Written as DNA, the CDR3 is TGCGCCAGCAGTGAGACAGGCGGGAGTCCCAACGAGCAGTACTTC. Encoded protein: CASSETGGSPNEQYF.

The CDR3 nucleotides are TGTGCCAGCAGTTCGGCTAGCGGGGGGGTCCAAGAGACCCAGTACTTC. The encoded protein is CASSSASGGVQETQYF. The chain carries TRBV2 and TRBJ2-5; 12 nucleotides align to TRBD2. Germline CDR1 is SNHLY and CDR2 is FYNNEI. The CDR3 loop spans 16 amino acids. Germline trimming cut 5 bases from V and 1 base from J; bases unmatched to any gene: 5.

This chain uses TRBV6-6 with TRBJ1-6; 8 bases map to TRBD1. Germline lookup yields CDR1 MNHNY and CDR2 SVGAGI (reference sequence). Trimming removed 5 bases from V and 8 bases from J; junction bases left unmatched: 8. This CDR3 region has 15 residues. The CDR3 here is CASSLLGQEDSPLHF. CDR3 bases: TGTGCCAGCAGTCTTCTGGGACAGGAGGATTCACCCCTCCACTTT.

This clone was observed a few times. The chain employs TRBV7-9 and TRBJ1-2; D is perhaps TRBD1 (6 bases). Per the germline V gene, CDR1 is SEHNR and CDR2 is FQNEAQ (reference sequence). Trimming took 3 bases from V and 4 from J, leaving 12 bases between them. This CDR3 has 14 residues. CDR3 nucleotides: TGTGCCAGCAGCTTGGGGGGGCTAACCTATGGCTACACCTTC. It codes for CASSLGGLTYGYTF. The full variable domain, rest sourced from reference TRBV7-9 and TRBJ1-2, is DTGVSQNPRHKITKRGQNVTFRCDPISEHNRLYWYRQTLGQGPEFLTYFQNEAQLEKSRLLSDRFSAERPKGSFSTLEIQRTEQGDSAMYLCASSLGGLTYGYTFGSGTRLTVV.

The chain employs TRBV19 and TRBJ2-7; TRBD2 is a possible D gene (6 bases). Trimming stripped 3 bases from V and 3 bases from J, with 9 bases between. The CDR3 is 13 amino acids. Germline values: CDR1 LNHDA, CDR2 SQIVND (reference sequence). The CDR3 loop is CASSIRTNYEQYF. In DNA, the CDR3 is TGTGCCAGTAGTATTCGGACTAACTACGAGCAGTACTTC.

This chain connects TRBV5-4 to TRBJ1-1; D not certain. The CDR3 contains 13 residues. With 0 bases removed from V and 6 bases from J, the gap between germline ends came to 9 bases. Germline V gene data show CDR1 as SGHNT and CDR2 as YYREEE (reference sequence). The CDR3, as DNA: TGTGCCAGCAGCTTGGATCCAGAAGCTGAAGCTTTCTTT. Residues: CASSLDPEAEAFF.

The chain uses TRBV3-1 (or the pseudogene TRBV3-2) and TRBJ2-3, with 9 nucleotides matching TRBD2. This CDR3 has 14 residues. The germline V gene encodes CDR1 LGHDT and CDR2 YNNKEL (reference sequence). Trimming removed 4 bases from V and 6 bases from J; junction bases left unmatched: 5. CDR3 region: CASSLGLASDTQYF. The CDR3 DNA is TGTGCCAGCAGCCTTGGACTAGCGTCGGATACGCAGTATTTT.

The rearrangement joins TRBV6-1 to TRBJ1-6; D call uncertain. Germline V gene sequence: CDR1 MNHNS, CDR2 SASEGT. The CDR3 runs to 14 residues. Trimming pared 2 bases from V and 5 bases from J, leaving 7 bases between. In DNA form, the CDR3 reads TGTGCCAGCAGTGAAAGCCCCCATAATTCACCCCTCCACTTT. Protein: CASSESPHNSPLHF.

The V gene is TRBV7-6, the J gene TRBJ1-3; 7 bases line up with TRBD1. Germline assignment: CDR1 SGHVS and CDR2 FNYEAQ. After removal of 4 bases from V and 0 bases from J, the junction contained 3 bases not matched to a gene. This CDR3 has 15 residues. Here the CDR3 reads CASSSGQSSGNTIYF. The CDR3 bases are TGTGCCAGCAGCTCGGGACAGTCCTCTGGAAACACCATATATTTT.

The V call is TRBV6-1, the J call TRBJ2-7, with 11 nucleotides matching TRBD2. Germline V lookup: CDR1 MNHNS, CDR2 SASEGT. V shed 2 bases and J 4 bases; nucleotides not matched to a gene: 7. This CDR3 has 16 amino acids. The CDR3 DNA reads as TGTGCCAGCAGTGAAAAGGGGACTAGCGGAGTTTACGAGCAGTACTTC. Protein sequence: CASSEKGTSGVYEQYF.

The chain links TRBV4-2 to TRBJ1-1, with D tentatively TRBD1 (6 bases). Trimming removed 4 bases at V and 7 bases at J, with 19 bases between. This CDR3 has 15 residues. Germline CDR1 LGHNA, CDR2 YNFKEQ. The CDR3 coding sequence is TGTGCCAGCAGCCCCCGAGATCGGGGGGCGCATGAAGCTTTCTTT. Its protein is CASSPRDRGAHEAFF.